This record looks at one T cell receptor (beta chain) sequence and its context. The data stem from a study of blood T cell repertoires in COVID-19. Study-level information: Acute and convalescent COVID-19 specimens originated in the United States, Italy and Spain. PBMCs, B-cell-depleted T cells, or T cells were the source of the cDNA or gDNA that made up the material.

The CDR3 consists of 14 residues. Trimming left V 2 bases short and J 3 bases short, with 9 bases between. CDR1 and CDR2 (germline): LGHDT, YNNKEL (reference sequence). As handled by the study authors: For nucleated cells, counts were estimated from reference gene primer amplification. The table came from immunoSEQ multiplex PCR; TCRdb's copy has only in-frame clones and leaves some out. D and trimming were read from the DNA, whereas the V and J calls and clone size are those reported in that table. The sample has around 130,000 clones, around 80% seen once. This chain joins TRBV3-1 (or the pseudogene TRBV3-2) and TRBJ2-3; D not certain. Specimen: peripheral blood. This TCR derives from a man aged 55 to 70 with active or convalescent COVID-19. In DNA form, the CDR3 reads TGTGCCAGCAGCCAATTTACGAGTACAGATACGCAGTATTTT. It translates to CASSQFTSTDTQYF.